By frequency in the sample, the clone carrying this T cell receptor (beta chain) is medium-sized. Trimming removed 6 bases at V and 8 bases at J, with 11 bases between. CDR3 length: 12 residues. CDR1 is SEHNR and CDR2 is FQNEAQ in the germline V gene (reference sequence). Repertoires were generated with immunoSEQ multiplex PCR, while TCRdb's copy carries only in-frame clones and drops some. The sample has 7,000 to 9,500 clones, approximately 70% seen once. The sample belongs to a study of OX40 agonist ivuxolimab in advanced cancers. Study background: Patients receiving dose escalation had hepatocellular carcinoma, melanoma, renal cell or head and neck cancer.

Exclusion applied to patients with autoimmune disease history or systemic immunosuppression. The chain couples TRBV7-9 to TRBJ2-1; a possible D gene is TRBD2 (5 bases). This material consisted of CD4+ or CD8+ T cells sorted from blood, taken in a trial of the OX40 agonist ivuxolimab. This TCR was sampled from an adult with an advanced solid tumor such as melanoma, head and neck, liver or kidney cancer. The DNA for the CDR3 is TGTGCCAGCAGGTGGGAGACCGATGAGCAGTTCTTC. Encoded protein: CASRWETDEQFF.